The rows below give T cell receptor beta chains drawn from one sample of a study of shared clonotypes between healthy human individuals. The data were produced by immunoSEQ multiplex PCR, yet TCRdb's version contains in-frame clones alone and is incomplete. The repertoire holds over a million clones, roughly 97% seen once, with roughly 1.2% in the top ten. The sequenced sample was naive CD4+ T cells sorted from blood. These receptors were obtained from a man aged 30 to 45 in good health. CDR3s include the opening cysteine and the closing phenylalanine or tryptophan. The D gene is left open where the match is weak.

J | V | D | DNA | CDR3
TRBJ2-7 | TRBV5-1 | . | TGCGCCAGCAGCTTAGGCGGGGCCTCCTACGAGCAGTACTTC | CASSLGGASYEQYF
TRBJ1-1 | TRBV28 | . | TGTGCCAGCAGAGGGGCAAGAGGGAGCACTGAAGCTTTCTTT | CASRGARGSTEAFF
TRBJ2-1 | TRBV28 | TRBD1 | TGTGCCAGTCCGCTTAGGGACAGGGAATTTGGCCAACTGGTCTTC | CASPLRDREFGQLVF
TRBJ1-2 | TRBV28 | . | TGTGCCAGCAGTCCTAGACAGGAAGCTAACTATGGCTACACCTTC | CASSPRQEANYGYTF
TRBJ1-3 | TRBV4-1 | TRBD1 | TGCGCCAGCAGCCAAGTCGAACAGGGGGCTTCTGGAAACACCATATATTTT | CASSQVEQGASGNTIYF
TRBJ2-5 | TRBV4-3 | . | TGCGCCAGCAGCCAAGATGGTACGGAGACCCAGTACTTC | CASSQDGTETQYF
TRBJ2-3 | TRBV7-9 | . | TGTGCCAGCAGCTCCCGAATCCTGTTGGGTCGGACAGATACGCAGTATTTT | CASSSRILLGRTDTQYF
TRBJ2-3 | TRBV7-8 | . | TGTGCCAGCAGCTCCCATCCAGTAGATACGCAGTATTTT | CASSSHPVDTQYF
TRBJ2-7 | TRBV10-2 | TRBD2 | TGCGCCAGCAGTAGGGGACTAGCGGACTACGAGCAGTACTTC | CASSRGLADYEQYF
TRBJ2-7 | TRBV4-1 | . | TGCGCCAGCAGCCAAGATGAGAGACAAAATTCCGAGCAGTACTTC | CASSQDERQNSEQYF
TRBJ2-1 | TRBV5-1 | TRBD2 | TGCGCCAGCAGCTTTGGGACTAGCCACAATGAGCAGTTCTTC | CASSFGTSHNEQFF
TRBJ2-7 | TRBV5-1 | . | TGCGCCAGCAAACCCGTAGGGCTTAGCTCCTACGAGCAGTACTTC | CASKPVGLSSYEQYF
TRBJ2-5 | TRBV18 | TRBD2 | TGTGCCAGCTCACCTGGGCTAGCGGGATGGGAGACCCAGTACTTC | CASSPGLAGWETQYF
TRBJ2-5 | TRBV7-2 | TRBD2 | TGTGCCAGCAGCCCCATGGGAGGGCCAGAGACCCAGTACTTC | CASSPMGGPETQYF
TRBJ2-2 | TRBV19 | . | TGTGCCAGCCGACCCCAGGGGTATACCGGGGAGCTGTTTTTT | CASRPQGYTGELFF
TRBJ2-1 | TRBV7-3 | TRBD2 | TGTGCCAGCAGCTTACGCACTAGCGGGAACAATGAGCAGTTCTTC | CASSLRTSGNNEQFF
TRBJ2-7 | TRBV5-1 | TRBD1 | TGCGCCAGCAGCCCACAGGGGGCGGCCTACGAGCAGTACTTC | CASSPQGAAYEQYF
TRBJ1-1 | TRBV16 | . | TGTGCCAGCAGCCAAATAAGGAACACTGAAGCTTTCTTT | CASSQIRNTEAFF
TRBJ2-7 | TRBV27 | TRBD2 | TGTGCCAGCAGTCCCATAGCGGGAGACACTACGGAGCAGTACTTC | CASSPIAGDTTEQYF
TRBJ2-1 | TRBV9 | TRBD1 | TGTGCCAGCAGCGTAGTAGGACAGGGTCAAGAGCAGTTCTTC | CASSVVGQGQEQFF
TRBJ2-7 | TRBV5-1 | TRBD1 | TGCGCCAGCATGGGGACAGGGTCCTACGAGCAGTACTTC | CASMGTGSYEQYF